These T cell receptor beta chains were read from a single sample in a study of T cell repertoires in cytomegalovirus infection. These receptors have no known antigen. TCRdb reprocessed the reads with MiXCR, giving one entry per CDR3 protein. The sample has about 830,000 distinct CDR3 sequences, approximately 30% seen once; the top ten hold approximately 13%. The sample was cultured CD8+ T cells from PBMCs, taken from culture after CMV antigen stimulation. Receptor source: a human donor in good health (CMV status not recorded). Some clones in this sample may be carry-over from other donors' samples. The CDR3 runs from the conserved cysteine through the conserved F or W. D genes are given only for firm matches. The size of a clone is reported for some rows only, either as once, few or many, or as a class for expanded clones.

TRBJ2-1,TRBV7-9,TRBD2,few,TGTGCCAGCAGCTTGTGGGGGAGCGGGGGATTCAATGAGCAGTTCTTC,CASSLWGSGGFNEQFF
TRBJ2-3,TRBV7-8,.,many,TGTGCCAGCAGCTTAGCACCCGGGGCACAAATCACAGATACGCAGTATTTT,CASSLAPGAQITDTQYF
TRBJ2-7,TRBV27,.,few,TGTGCCAGCAAAAGTCAACCGGGTGCGTCCTACGAGCAGTACTTC,CASKSQPGASYEQYF
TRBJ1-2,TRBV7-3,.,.,TGTGCCAGCAGCCTCGGTATTAGTGACAGGAATACCTATGGCTACACCTTC,CASSLGISDRNTYGYTF
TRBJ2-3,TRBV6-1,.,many,TGTGCCAGCAGTTCCGGGGGTTTCACAGATACGCAGTATTTT,CASSSGGFTDTQYF
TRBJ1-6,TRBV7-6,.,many,TGTGCCAGCAGCTTAGGAACTTCCAATTCACCCCTCCACTTT,CASSLGTSNSPLHF
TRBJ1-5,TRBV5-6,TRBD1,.,TGTGCCAGCAGCCATGACAGGGGGCTCAATCAGCCCCAGCATTTT,CASSHDRGLNQPQHF
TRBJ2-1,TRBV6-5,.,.,TGTGCCAGCAGTTACGGGAGGACAGGCAATGAGCAGTTCTTC,CASSYGRTGNEQFF
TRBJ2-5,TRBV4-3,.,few,TGCGCCAGCAGCCAAGATTGGGTTGGCGAGACCCAGTACTTC,CASSQDWVGETQYF
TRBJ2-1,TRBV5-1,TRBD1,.,TGCGCCAGCAGCTACGGGACAGGGAGCAATGAGCAGTTCTTC,CASSYGTGSNEQFF
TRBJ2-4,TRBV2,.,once,TGTGCCACGAATACCAAAAACATTCAGTACTTC,CATNTKNIQYF
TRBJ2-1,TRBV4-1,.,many,TGCGCCAGCAGCCAAGATGTCGGGGGACTCAATGAGCAGTTCTTC,CASSQDVGGLNEQFF
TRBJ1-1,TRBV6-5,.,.,TGTGCCAGCAGCAACAGGGTCCCGGGGACTGAAGCTTTCTTT,CASSNRVPGTEAFF
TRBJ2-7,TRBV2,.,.,TGTGCCAGCAGTGAAGCCCCCGGCTCCTACGAGCAGTACTTC,CASSEAPGSYEQYF
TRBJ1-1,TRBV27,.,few,TGTGCCAGCAGTTTAGGGGGCTTGGGGATGAACACTGAAGCTTTCTTT,CASSLGGLGMNTEAFF
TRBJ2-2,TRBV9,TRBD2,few,TGTGCCAGCAGCCCCACCGGAGCGGGGGTCTACACCGGGGAGCTGTTTTTT,CASSPTGAGVYTGELFF
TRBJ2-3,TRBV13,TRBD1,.,TGTGCCAGCAGCAACTTAGGACAGGCAGATACGCAGTATTTT,CASSNLGQADTQYF
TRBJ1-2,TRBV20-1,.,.,TGCAGTGCCGGGCCCCCGGGGACTGCTAACTATGGCTACACCTTC,CSAGPPGTANYGYTF
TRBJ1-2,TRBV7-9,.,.,TGTGCCAGTGAAGACAGAGCTCGCTATGGCTACACCTTC,CASEDRARYGYTF
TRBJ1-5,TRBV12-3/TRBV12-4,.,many,TGTGCCAGCAGTCCCTCCCACAGGGATGGGGGGGATAATCAGCCCCAGCATTTT,CASSPSHRDGGDNQPQHF
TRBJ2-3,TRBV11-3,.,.,TGTGCCAGCAGCTACAGTTGGGCGGATACGCAGTATTTT,CASSYSWADTQYF
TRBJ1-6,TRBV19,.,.,TGTGCCAGTAGTACCTCCGAAAATTCACCCCTCCACTTT,CASSTSENSPLHF
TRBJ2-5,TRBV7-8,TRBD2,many,TGTGCCAGCAGCCCCGGGACTACAAGAGAGACCCAGTACTTC,CASSPGTTRETQYF
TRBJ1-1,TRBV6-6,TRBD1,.,TGTGCCAGCAGCCTCGTCCCGGGACAGGGGAACACTGAAGCTTTCTTT,CASSLVPGQGNTEAFF
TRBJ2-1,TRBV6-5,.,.,TGTGCCAGCCGCCGGGGGTGGAATGAGCAGTTCTTC,CASRRGWNEQFF
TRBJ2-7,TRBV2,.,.,TGTGCCAGCGACTCAGGGGGGGCGCGGGAGCAGTACTTC,CASDSGGAREQYF
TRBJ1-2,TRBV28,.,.,TGTGCCAGCAGGCCAGACAGGAACTATGGCTACACCTTC,CASRPDRNYGYTF
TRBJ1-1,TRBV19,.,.,TGTGCCAGTGATAGCCTCATGAACACTGAAGCTTTCTTT,CASDSLMNTEAFF